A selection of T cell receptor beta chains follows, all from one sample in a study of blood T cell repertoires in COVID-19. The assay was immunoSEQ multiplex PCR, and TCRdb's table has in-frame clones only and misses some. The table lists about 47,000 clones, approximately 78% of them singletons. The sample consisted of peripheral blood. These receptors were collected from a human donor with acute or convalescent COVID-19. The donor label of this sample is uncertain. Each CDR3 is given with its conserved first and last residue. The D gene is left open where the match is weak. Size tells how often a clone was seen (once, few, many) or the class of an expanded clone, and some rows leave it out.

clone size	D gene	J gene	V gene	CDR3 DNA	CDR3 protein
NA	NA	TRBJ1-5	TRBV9	TGTGCCAGCAGCGTAAGCCCACAGGGCGGCAATCAGCCCCAGCATTTT	CASSVSPQGGNQPQHF
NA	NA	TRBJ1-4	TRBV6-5	TGTGCCAGCTGGTCGGCAGGGCATAATGAAAAACTGTTTTTT	CASWSAGHNEKLFF
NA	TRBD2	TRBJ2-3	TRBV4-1	TGCGCCAGCAGCACCAGACTAGCTGGGGATACGCAGTATTTT	CASSTRLAGDTQYF
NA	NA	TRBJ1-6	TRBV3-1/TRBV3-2	TGTGCCAGCAGCCAAGATTGGAGGGGTCGCTCCTATAATTCACCCCTCCACTTT	CASSQDWRGRSYNSPLHF
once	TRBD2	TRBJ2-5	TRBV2	TGTGCCAGCACTGATGGACTAGCCCCTGAGTACTTC	CASTDGLAPEYF
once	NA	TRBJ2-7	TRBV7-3	TGTGCCAGCAGTCCCGGGGGACAGACCTACGAGCAGTACTTC	CASSPGGQTYEQYF
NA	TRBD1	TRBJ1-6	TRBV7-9	TGTGCCAGCAGCCTACAGGGGGGTAATAATTCACCCCTCCACTTT	CASSLQGGNNSPLHF
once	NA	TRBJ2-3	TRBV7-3	TGTGCCAGCACCTTGGGGGCCTCTCCTAGCACAGATACGCAGTATTTT	CASTLGASPSTDTQYF
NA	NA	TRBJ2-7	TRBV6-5	TGTGCCAGCACAGACAGGACCTACGAGCAGTACTTC	CASTDRTYEQYF
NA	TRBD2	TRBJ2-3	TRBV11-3	TGTGCCAGCAGCTTATACAGCGGGGGGGCGGATACGCAGTATTTT	CASSLYSGGADTQYF
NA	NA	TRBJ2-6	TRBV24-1	TGTGCCACCAGTGATTTCAGGGGTGGGGCCAACGTCCTGACTTTC	CATSDFRGGANVLTF
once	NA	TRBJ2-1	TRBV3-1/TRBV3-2	TGTGCCAGCAGTCAACTAGGTACCAATGAGCAGTTCTTC	CASSQLGTNEQFF
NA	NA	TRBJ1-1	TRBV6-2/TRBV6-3	TGTGCCAGCAGTTACGGAAGCGGACCTGAGGTTATGTTT	CASSYGSGPEVMF
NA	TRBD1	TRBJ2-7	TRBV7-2	TGTGCCAGCAGCTTCCTTGGCCCGGCGGGACAGGGGGACGAATACGAGCAGTACTTC	CASSFLGPAGQGDEYEQYF
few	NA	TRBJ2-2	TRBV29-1	TGCAGCGCCAGGACAGTTAACACCGGGGAGCTGTTTTTT	CSARTVNTGELFF
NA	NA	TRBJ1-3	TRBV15	TGTGCCACCAGCAGAGATCCACAGGGATCTGGAAACACCATATATTTT	CATSRDPQGSGNTIYF
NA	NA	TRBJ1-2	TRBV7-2	TGTGCCAGCCGGGCGGGGGCTCAGGGTGGCTACACCTTC	CASRAGAQGGYTF
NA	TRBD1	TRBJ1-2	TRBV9	TGTGCCAGCAGCGTAGGGGGGCAGGGGGCCTTCTCCAAGGGCTACACCTTC	CASSVGGQGAFSKGYTF
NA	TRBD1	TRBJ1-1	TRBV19	TGTGCCACCTCCAGGGGGCCGGAGAACACTGAAGCTTTCTTT	CATSRGPENTEAFF
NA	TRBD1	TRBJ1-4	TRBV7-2	TGTGCCAGCAGCCTGGGGACAGAGGGAAAACTGTTTTTT	CASSLGTEGKLFF
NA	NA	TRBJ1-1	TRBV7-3	TGTGCCAGCAGCTCGACAGTGAACACTGAAGCTTTCTTT	CASSSTVNTEAFF
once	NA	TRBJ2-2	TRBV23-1	TGCGCCAGCAGCTACAGTGGCGCGAACACCGGGGAGCTGTTTTTT	CASSYSGANTGELFF
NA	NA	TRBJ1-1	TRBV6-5	TGTGCCAGCAGTTACTCAGCGGCCGTCAGCACTGAAGCTTTCTTT	CASSYSAAVSTEAFF
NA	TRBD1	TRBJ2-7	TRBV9	TGTGCCAGCAGCGTAGGATGGACAGGGGCCCCCGAGCAGTACTTC	CASSVGWTGAPEQYF
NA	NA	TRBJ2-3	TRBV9	TGTGCCAGCAGCGTATCCGGGAGTACTACAGATACGCAGTATTTT	CASSVSGSTTDTQYF
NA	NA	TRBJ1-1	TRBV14	TGTGCCAGCAGCCTTCGCCCGGACACTGAAGCTTTCTTT	CASSLRPDTEAFF
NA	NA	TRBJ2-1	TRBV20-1	TGCAGTGCTAGTTCTCTAGTAGGTGAGCAGTTCTTC	CSASSLVGEQFF
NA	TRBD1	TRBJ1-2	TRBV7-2	TGTGCCAGCAGCTTAGAGGTGGCAGGGGGAGCTAACTATGGCTACACCTTC	CASSLEVAGGANYGYTF
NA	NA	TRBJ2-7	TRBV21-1	TGTGCCAGCAGCAAATGGGACACCCGATGTGGTGGATACGAGCAGTACTTC	CASSKWDTRCGGYEQYF